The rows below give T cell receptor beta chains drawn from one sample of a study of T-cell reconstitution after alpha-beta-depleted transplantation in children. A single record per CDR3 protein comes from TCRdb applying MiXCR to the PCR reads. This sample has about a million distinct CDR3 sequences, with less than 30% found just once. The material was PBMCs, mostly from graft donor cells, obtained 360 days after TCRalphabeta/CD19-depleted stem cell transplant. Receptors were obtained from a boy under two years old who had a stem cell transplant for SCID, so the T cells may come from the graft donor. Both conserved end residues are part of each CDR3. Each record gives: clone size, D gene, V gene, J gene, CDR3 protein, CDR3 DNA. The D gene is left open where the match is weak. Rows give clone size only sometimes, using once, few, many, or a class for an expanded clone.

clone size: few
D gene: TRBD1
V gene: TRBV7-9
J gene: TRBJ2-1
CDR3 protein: CASSLDLTGADDEQFF
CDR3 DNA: TGTGCCAGCAGCTTAGACCTGACAGGGGCAGATGATGAGCAGTTCTTC

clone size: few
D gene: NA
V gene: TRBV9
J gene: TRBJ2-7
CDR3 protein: CASSRRGGGSEIGYEQYF
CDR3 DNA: TGTGCCAGCAGCCGAAGGGGAGGGGGCAGTGAAATCGGCTACGAGCAGTACTTC

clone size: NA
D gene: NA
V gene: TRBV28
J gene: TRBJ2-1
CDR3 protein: CASTLGGKYNEQFF
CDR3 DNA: TGTGCCAGCACGCTAGGGGGGAAATACAATGAGCAGTTCTTC

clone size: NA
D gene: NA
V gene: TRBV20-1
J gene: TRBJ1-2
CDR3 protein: CSARRQDNYGYTF
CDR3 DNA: TGCAGTGCTAGAAGACAGGATAACTATGGCTACACCTTC

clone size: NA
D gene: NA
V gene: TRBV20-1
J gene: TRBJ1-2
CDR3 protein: CSARVAYGYTF
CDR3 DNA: TGCAGTGCTAGAGTTGCCTATGGCTACACCTTC

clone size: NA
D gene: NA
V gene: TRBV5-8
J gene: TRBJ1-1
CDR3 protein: CASSSRAGTEAFF
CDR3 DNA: TGTGCCAGCAGCTCACGGGCGGGGACTGAAGCTTTCTTT

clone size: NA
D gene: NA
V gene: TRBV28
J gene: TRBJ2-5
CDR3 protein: CASSSHSGLQETQYF
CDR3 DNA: TGTGCCAGCAGTTCCCATAGTGGCTTACAAGAGACCCAGTACTTC

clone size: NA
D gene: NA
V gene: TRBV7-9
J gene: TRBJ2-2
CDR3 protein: CASSLGRAPITGELFF
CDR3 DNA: TGTGCCAGCAGCTTAGGAAGGGCCCCGATCACCGGGGAGCTGTTTTTT

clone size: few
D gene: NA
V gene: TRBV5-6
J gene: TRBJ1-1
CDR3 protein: CASSQTGGRPEAFF
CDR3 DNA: TGTGCCAGCAGCCAGACAGGAGGCCGTCCTGAAGCTTTCTTT

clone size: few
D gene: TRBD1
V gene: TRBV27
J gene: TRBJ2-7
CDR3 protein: CASSSTGKRRYEQYF
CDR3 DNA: TGTGCCAGCAGTTCGACAGGGAAGCGCCGGTACGAGCAGTACTTC

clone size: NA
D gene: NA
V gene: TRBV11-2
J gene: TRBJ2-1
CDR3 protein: CASSSTGTREQFF
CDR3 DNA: TGTGCCAGCAGCTCAACAGGGACCCGAGAGCAGTTCTTC

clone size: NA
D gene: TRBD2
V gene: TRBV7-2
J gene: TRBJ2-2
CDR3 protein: CASGLTGLAGMGELFF
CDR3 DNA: TGTGCCAGCGGCCTAACCGGACTAGCGGGGATGGGGGAGCTGTTTTTT

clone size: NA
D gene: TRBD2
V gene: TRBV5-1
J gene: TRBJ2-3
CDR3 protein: CASSTPLAGETDTQYF
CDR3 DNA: TGCGCCAGCAGCACACCACTAGCGGGGGAAACAGATACGCAGTATTTT

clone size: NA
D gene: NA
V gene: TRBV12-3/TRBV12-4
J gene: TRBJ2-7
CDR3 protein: CASSLRGSSGEQYF
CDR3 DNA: TGTGCCAGCAGTTTAAGGGGCAGCAGTGGCGAGCAGTACTTC

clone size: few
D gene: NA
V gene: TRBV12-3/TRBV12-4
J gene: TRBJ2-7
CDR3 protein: CASSLGAGKLSYEQYF
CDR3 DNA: TGTGCCAGCAGCCTAGGGGCGGGGAAGCTCTCCTACGAGCAGTACTTC

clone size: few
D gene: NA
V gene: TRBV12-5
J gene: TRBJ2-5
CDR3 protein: CASGLGKARGGPQETQYF
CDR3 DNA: TGTGCTAGTGGTTTGGGAAAGGCGAGGGGGGGCCCCCAAGAGACCCAGTACTTC

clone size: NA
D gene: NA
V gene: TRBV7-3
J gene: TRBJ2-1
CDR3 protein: CASSLGRTPAHEQFF
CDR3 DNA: TGTGCCAGCAGCTTAGGAAGGACTCCGGCCCATGAGCAGTTCTTC

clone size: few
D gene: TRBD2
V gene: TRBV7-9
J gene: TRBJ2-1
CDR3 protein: CASSLLSGGAYNEQFF
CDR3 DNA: TGTGCCAGCAGCTTACTTAGCGGGGGGGCTTACAATGAGCAGTTCTTC

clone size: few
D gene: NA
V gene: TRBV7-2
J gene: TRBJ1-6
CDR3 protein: CASSSGVSPLHF
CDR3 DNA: TGTGCCAGCAGCTCAGGAGTTTCACCCCTCCACTTT

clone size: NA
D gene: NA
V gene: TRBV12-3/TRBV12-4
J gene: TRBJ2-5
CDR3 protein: CASSRIQGQETQYF
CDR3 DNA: TGTGCCAGCTCTCGGATCCAGGGGCAAGAGACCCAGTACTTC

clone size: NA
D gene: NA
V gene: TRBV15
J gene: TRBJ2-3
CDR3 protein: CATSRLPGPITDTQYF
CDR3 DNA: TGTGCCACCAGCAGATTGCCGGGACCCATCACAGATACGCAGTATTTT

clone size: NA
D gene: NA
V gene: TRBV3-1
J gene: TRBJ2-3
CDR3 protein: CASSQDLSSSRLGTDTQYF
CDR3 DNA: TGTGCCAGCAGCCAAGATCTCTCGAGCTCCCGCCTCGGCACAGATACGCAGTATTTT

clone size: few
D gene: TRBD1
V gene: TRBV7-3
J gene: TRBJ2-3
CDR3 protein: CASSPRPDRGSTDTQYF
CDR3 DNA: TGTGCCAGCAGCCCTCGTCCTGACAGGGGAAGCACAGATACGCAGTATTTT

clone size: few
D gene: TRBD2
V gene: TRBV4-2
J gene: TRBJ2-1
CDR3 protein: CASTFFGTSNSDEQFF
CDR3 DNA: TGTGCCAGCACTTTCTTCGGGACTAGCAATAGCGATGAGCAGTTCTTC

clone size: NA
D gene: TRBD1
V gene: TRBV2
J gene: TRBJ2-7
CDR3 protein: CASSVETGFPEQYF
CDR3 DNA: TGTGCCAGCAGTGTAGAGACAGGGTTCCCTGAGCAGTACTTC

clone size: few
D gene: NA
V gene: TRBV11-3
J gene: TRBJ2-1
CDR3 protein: CASSLSVIPYNEQFF
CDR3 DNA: TGTGCCAGCAGCCTCAGCGTTATCCCTTACAATGAGCAGTTCTTC

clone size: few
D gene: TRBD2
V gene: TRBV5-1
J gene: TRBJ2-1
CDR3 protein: CASSIGLALTYNEQFF
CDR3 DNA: TGCGCCAGCAGCATAGGACTAGCGTTAACCTACAATGAGCAGTTCTTC

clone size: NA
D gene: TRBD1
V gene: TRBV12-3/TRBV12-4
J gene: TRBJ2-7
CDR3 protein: CASSFWDRGSYEQYF
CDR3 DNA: TGTGCCAGCAGTTTCTGGGACAGGGGGTCCTACGAGCAGTACTTC

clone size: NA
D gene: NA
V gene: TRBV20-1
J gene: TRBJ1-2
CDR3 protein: CSALTGFYGYTF
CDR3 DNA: TGCAGTGCTTTGACAGGCTTCTATGGCTACACCTTC

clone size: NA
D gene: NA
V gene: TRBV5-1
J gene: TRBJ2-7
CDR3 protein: CASSGWSSYEQYF
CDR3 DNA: TGCGCCAGCAGCGGGTGGAGCTCCTACGAGCAGTACTTC

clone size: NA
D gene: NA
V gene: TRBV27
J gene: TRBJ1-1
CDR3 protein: CASSLMGRGMNTEAFF
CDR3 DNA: TGTGCCAGCAGTTTAATGGGGAGGGGAATGAACACTGAAGCTTTCTTT

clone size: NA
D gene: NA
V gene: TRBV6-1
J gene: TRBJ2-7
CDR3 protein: CASFWKTSAHYEQYF
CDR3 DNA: TGTGCCAGCTTTTGGAAGACGTCGGCCCACTACGAGCAGTACTTC

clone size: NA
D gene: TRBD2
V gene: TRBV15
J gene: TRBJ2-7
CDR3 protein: CATSRQLAGGPYEQYF
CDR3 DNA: TGTGCCACCAGCAGACAGCTAGCGGGGGGTCCCTACGAGCAGTACTTC

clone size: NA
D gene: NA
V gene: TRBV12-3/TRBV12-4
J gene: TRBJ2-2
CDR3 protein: CASSPSMNTGELFF
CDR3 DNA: TGTGCCAGCAGTCCCTCCATGAACACCGGGGAGCTGTTTTTT

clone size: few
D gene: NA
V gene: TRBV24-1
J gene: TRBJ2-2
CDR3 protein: CATGAGELFF
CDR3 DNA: TGTGCCACCGGAGCCGGGGAGCTGTTTTTT

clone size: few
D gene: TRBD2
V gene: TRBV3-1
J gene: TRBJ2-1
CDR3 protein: CASSQVLAGPFGQFF
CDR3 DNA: TGTGCCAGCAGCCAAGTCCTAGCGGGGCCTTTCGGGCAGTTCTTC

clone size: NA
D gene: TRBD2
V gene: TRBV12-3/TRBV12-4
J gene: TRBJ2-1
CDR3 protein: CASSSSKRGAYNEQFF
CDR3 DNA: TGTGCCAGCAGCTCCTCGAAGCGGGGCGCCTACAATGAGCAGTTCTTC

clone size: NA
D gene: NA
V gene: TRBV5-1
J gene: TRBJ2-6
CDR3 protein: CASSPRILSGANVLTF
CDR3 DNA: TGCGCCAGCAGCCCGAGGATTCTCTCTGGGGCCAACGTCCTGACTTTC

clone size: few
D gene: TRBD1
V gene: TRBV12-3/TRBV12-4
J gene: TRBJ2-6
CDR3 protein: CASNLGQTGANVLTF
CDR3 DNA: TGTGCCAGCAACCTGGGACAGACTGGGGCCAACGTCCTGACTTTC

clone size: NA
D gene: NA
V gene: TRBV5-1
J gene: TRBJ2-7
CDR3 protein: CASSDGASDEQYF
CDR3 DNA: TGCGCCAGCAGCGACGGGGCTTCCGACGAGCAGTACTTC

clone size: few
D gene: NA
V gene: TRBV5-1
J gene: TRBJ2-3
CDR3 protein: CASCLGWSDTQYF
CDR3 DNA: TGCGCCAGCTGCTTGGGTTGGTCAGATACGCAGTATTTT

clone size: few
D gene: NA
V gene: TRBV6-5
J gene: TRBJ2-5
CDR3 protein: CASSSSYNPGQETQYF
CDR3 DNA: TGTGCCAGCAGCTCCTCCTACAACCCCGGCCAAGAGACCCAGTACTTC

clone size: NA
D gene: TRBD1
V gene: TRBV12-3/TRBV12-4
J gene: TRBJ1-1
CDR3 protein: CASSFPRQGWNTEAFF
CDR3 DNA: TGTGCCAGCAGTTTCCCCAGACAGGGATGGAACACTGAAGCTTTCTTT

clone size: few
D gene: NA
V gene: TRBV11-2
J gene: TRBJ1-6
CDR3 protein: CASSLSGRNSPLHF
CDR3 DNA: TGTGCCAGCAGCTTATCAGGGAGGAATTCACCCCTCCACTTT

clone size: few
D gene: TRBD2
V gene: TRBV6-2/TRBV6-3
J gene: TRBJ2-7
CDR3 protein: CASSYQLRGGGYEQYF
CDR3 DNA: TGTGCCAGCAGTTACCAGTTGCGGGGGGGAGGCTACGAGCAGTACTTC

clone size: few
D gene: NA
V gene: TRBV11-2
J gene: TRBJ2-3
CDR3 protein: CASSPPSVADTDTQYF
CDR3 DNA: TGTGCCAGCAGCCCCCCCTCAGTGGCGGACACAGATACGCAGTATTTT

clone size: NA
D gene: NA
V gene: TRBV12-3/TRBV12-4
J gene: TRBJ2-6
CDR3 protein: CASIRGTGANVLTF
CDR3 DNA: TGTGCCAGCATCCGGGGCACTGGGGCCAACGTCCTGACTTTC

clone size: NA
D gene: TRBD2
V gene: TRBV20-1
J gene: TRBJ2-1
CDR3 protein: CSAQTSGGAYEQFF
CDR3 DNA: TGCAGTGCCCAAACTAGCGGGGGGGCGTATGAGCAGTTCTTC

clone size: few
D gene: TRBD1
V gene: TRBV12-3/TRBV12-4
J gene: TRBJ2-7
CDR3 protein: CASSPGQGRQYF
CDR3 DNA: TGTGCCAGCAGCCCCGGACAGGGGAGACAGTACTTC

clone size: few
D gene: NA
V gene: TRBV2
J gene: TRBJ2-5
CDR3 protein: CASYWTPETQYF
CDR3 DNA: TGTGCCAGCTATTGGACCCCAGAGACCCAGTACTTC

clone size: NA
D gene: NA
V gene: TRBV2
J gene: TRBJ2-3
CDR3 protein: CASSRGEGSYTDTQYF
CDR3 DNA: TGTGCCAGCAGTAGGGGCGAAGGGTCCTACACAGATACGCAGTATTTT

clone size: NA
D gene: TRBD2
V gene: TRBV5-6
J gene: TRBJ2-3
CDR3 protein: CASSFFQGGGNTQYF
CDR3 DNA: TGTGCCAGCAGCTTTTTCCAGGGCGGGGGAAATACGCAGTATTTT

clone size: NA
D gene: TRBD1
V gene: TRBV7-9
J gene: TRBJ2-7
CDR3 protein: CASSLAGGTGIHEQYF
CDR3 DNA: TGTGCCAGCAGCTTAGCAGGGGGGACAGGGATCCACGAGCAGTACTTC

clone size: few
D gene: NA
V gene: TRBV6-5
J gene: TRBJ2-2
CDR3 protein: CASSYSRWTGELFF
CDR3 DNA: TGTGCCAGCAGTTACTCCAGGTGGACCGGGGAGCTGTTTTTT

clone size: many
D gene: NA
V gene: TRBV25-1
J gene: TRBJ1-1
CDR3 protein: CASSVGSSPEAFF
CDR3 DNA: TGTGCCAGCAGTGTTGGGAGTAGCCCTGAAGCTTTCTTT

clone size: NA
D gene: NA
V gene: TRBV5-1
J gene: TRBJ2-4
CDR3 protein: CASSPRDTTVLGGKTKNIQYF
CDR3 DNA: TGCGCCAGCAGCCCTAGGGATACGACAGTACTAGGGGGGAAAACCAAAAACATTCAGTACTTC

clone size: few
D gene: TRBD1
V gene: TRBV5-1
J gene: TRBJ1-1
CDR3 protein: CASSKTGVRDTEAFF
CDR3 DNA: TGCGCCAGCAGCAAAACAGGGGTTCGTGACACTGAAGCTTTCTTT

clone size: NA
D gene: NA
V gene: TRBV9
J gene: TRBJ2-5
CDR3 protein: CASSVAQGDGGQETQYF
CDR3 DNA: TGTGCCAGCAGCGTAGCACAGGGAGACGGGGGACAAGAGACCCAGTACTTC

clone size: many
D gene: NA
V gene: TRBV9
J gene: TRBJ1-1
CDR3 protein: CASSVMGENTEAFF
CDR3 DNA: TGTGCCAGCAGCGTTATGGGGGAAAACACTGAAGCTTTCTTT

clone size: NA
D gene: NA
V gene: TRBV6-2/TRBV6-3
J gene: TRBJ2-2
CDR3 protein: CASSRGSVTGELFF
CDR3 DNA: TGTGCCAGCAGTCGAGGGAGTGTAACCGGGGAGCTGTTTTTT